These T cell receptor beta chains were read from a single sample in a study of CD4 T cells in relation to SARS-CoV-2 and coronaviruses. Some clones are missing from TCRdb's copy, which holds only in-frame ones; the method was immunoSEQ multiplex PCR. Here the sample spans about 21,000 clones, around 72% being singletons. No antigen has been identified for these receptors. The sequenced sample was CD4+ T cells from PBMCs, cultured in vitro. These receptors were collected from a human donor in good health. The CDR3 runs from the conserved cysteine through the conserved F or W. The D gene is left open where the match is weak. A row's size may be missing; if present it is once, few, many or a size class.

v_gene,abundance,d_gene,j_gene,CDR3aa,CDR3nt
TRBV7-9,-,TRBD1,TRBJ2-7,CASSPGTGGALSQYF,TGTGCCAGCAGCCCAGGGACAGGGGGCGCGTTGTCGCAGTACTTC
TRBV6-6,-,-,TRBJ1-3,CASSPTRAGSSGNTIYF,TGTGCCAGCAGTCCGACCCGGGCAGGTAGCTCTGGAAACACCATATATTTT
TRBV10-2,-,-,TRBJ2-7,CASSETSSSYEQYF,TGCGCCAGCAGTGAGACCTCGAGCTCCTACGAGCAGTACTTC
TRBV9,-,-,TRBJ2-2,CASSVELSTGELFF,TGTGCCAGCAGCGTAGAACTCAGCACCGGGGAGCTGTTTTTT
TRBV28,-,TRBD1,TRBJ1-1,CASSPPGQENTEAFF,TGTGCCAGCAGTCCTCCCGGACAGGAGAACACTGAAGCTTTCTTT
TRBV9,-,TRBD2,TRBJ2-1,CASSVGFGLAGSPSYNEQFF,TGTGCCAGCAGCGTAGGTTTTGGACTAGCGGGGAGTCCCTCCTACAATGAGCAGTTCTTC
TRBV24-1,-,-,TRBJ2-2,CATSDLVTGELFF,TGTGCCACCAGTGATTTGGTCACCGGGGAGCTGTTTTTT
TRBV25-1,-,TRBD1,TRBJ2-2,CASSRQPGQGEAGELFF,TGTGCCAGCAGTCGCCAGCCGGGACAGGGGGAGGCCGGGGAGCTGTTTTTT
TRBV4-1,-,TRBD2,TRBJ2-1,CASSHRLAGISGSYNEQFF,TGCGCCAGCAGCCACAGACTAGCGGGAATATCGGGCTCCTACAATGAGCAGTTCTTC
TRBV9,-,TRBD2,TRBJ2-1,CASSVALAGGPLFF,TGTGCCAGCAGCGTAGCACTAGCGGGAGGGCCCCTGTTCTTC
TRBV19,-,-,TRBJ2-1,CASSRQMNNEQFF,TGTGCCAGTAGTAGACAGATGAACAATGAGCAGTTCTTC
TRBV14,-,-,TRBJ2-7,CASSQVGAGEQYF,TGTGCCAGCAGCCAAGTTGGCGCGGGAGAGCAGTACTTC
TRBV5-3,-,-,TRBJ2-5,CARSLVRETQYF,TGTGCCAGAAGCTTGGTCAGGGAGACCCAGTACTTC
TRBV7-2,-,TRBD2,TRBJ2-7,CASSQWGLAGRYGAEQYF,TGTGCCAGCAGCCAATGGGGACTAGCGGGACGTTATGGAGCCGAGCAGTACTTC
TRBV18,-,-,TRBJ2-1,CASSPGLGQGDFNEQFF,TGTGCCAGCTCACCGGGGCTAGGGCAGGGAGATTTCAATGAGCAGTTCTTC
TRBV15,-,-,TRBJ2-5,CATRQGVGTRFWETQYF,TGTGCCACCAGACAGGGCGTCGGGACGAGATTCTGGGAGACCCAGTACTTC
TRBV12-3/TRBV12-4,-,-,TRBJ2-1,CASSIRESEQFF,TGTGCCAGCAGTATACGGGAGTCTGAGCAGTTCTTC
TRBV11-2,-,TRBD1,TRBJ1-2,CASSPQGAGYGYTF,TGTGCCAGCAGCCCACAGGGGGCCGGCTATGGCTACACCTTC
TRBV28,-,-,TRBJ2-1,CASSTTGYHNEQFF,TGTGCCAGCAGTACTACAGGGTACCACAATGAGCAGTTCTTC
TRBV5-6,-,TRBD1,TRBJ1-6,CASSLLGTGGAGAASPLHF,TGTGCCAGCAGCTTGCTTGGGACAGGGGGCGCAGGAGCTGCCTCACCCCTCCACTTT
TRBV5-1,-,TRBD1,TRBJ2-7,CASSHGQGAYEQYF,TGCGCCAGCAGTCACGGACAGGGGGCCTACGAGCAGTACTTC
TRBV12-3/TRBV12-4,-,-,TRBJ1-4,CASRRDSNEKLFF,TGTGCCAGCAGACGAGACAGTAATGAAAAACTGTTTTTT
TRBV7-9,-,TRBD1,TRBJ2-7,CASSPGTGLPSYEQYF,TGTGCCAGCAGCCCCGGGACAGGATTACCTTCCTACGAGCAGTACTTC
TRBV7-3,-,-,TRBJ2-5,CASSLTQVGTQYF,TGTGCCAGCAGCTTAACGCAGGTTGGGACCCAGTACTTC
TRBV12-3/TRBV12-4,-,-,TRBJ2-7,CASSSGTFGEQYF,TGTGCCAGCAGCTCCGGGACATTCGGCGAGCAGTACTTC
TRBV9,-,-,TRBJ2-1,CASSVAPAIAYNEQFF,TGTGCCAGCAGCGTAGCCCCGGCTATTGCCTACAATGAGCAGTTCTTC
TRBV19,-,TRBD1,TRBJ1-2,CASSTGQGNYGYTF,TGTGCCAGTAGTACCGGACAGGGGAACTATGGCTACACCTTC
TRBV13,-,-,TRBJ2-1,CASSLRQPPFYNEQFF,TGTGCCAGCAGCTTAAGACAGCCACCCTTCTACAATGAGCAGTTCTTC
TRBV19,-,-,TRBJ1-1,CASSITGENTEAFF,TGTGCCAGTAGTATAACAGGAGAGAACACTGAAGCTTTCTTT
TRBV5-1,-,TRBD1,TRBJ2-5,CASSFQGDGTQYF,TGCGCCAGCAGCTTCCAGGGGGACGGGACCCAGTACTTC
TRBV28,-,-,TRBJ2-3,CASSALTHTQYF,TGTGCCAGCAGTGCCCTCACCCATACGCAGTATTTT
TRBV6-5,-,TRBD1,TRBJ2-7,CASRRQGLYEQYF,TGTGCCAGCAGGCGACAGGGTCTGTACGAGCAGTACTTC
TRBV30,-,-,TRBJ1-3,CAWSRAFSGNTIYF,TGTGCCTGGAGCAGGGCCTTCTCTGGAAACACCATATATTTT
TRBV10-3,-,-,TRBJ1-5,CAISGQESNQPQHF,TGTGCCATCAGTGGACAGGAGTCTAATCAGCCCCAGCATTTT
TRBV7-9,-,-,TRBJ2-7,CASSLRGSRELTYEQYF,TGTGCCAGCAGCTTAAGGGGCTCAAGGGAACTCACCTACGAGCAGTACTTC
TRBV12-5,-,-,TRBJ2-1,CASGLVLGQGSNEQFF,TGTGCTAGTGGTTTGGTATTAGGTCAGGGTTCCAATGAGCAGTTCTTC
TRBV6-5,-,-,TRBJ2-1,CASSYRGVFGNEQFF,TGTGCCAGCAGTTACCGTGGGGTCTTTGGCAATGAGCAGTTCTTC
TRBV2,-,-,TRBJ2-1,CASSGHNEQFF,TGTGCCAGCAGTGGACACAATGAGCAGTTCTTC
TRBV7-9,once,-,TRBJ2-7,CASSLVAGAYEQYF,TGTGCCAGCAGCTTAGTGGCAGGGGCCTACGAGCAGTACTTC
TRBV19,-,-,TRBJ1-3,CASKAGQTSGNTIYF,TGTGCCAGTAAGGCCGGACAGACCTCTGGAAACACCATATATTTT
TRBV5-4,-,-,TRBJ2-3,CASSLTGTSTDTQYF,TGTGCCAGCAGCTTGACCGGGACAAGCACAGATACGCAGTATTTT
TRBV30,-,TRBD1,TRBJ2-3,CAWSNRGDSTDTQYF,TGTGCCTGGAGTAACAGGGGCGACAGCACAGATACGCAGTATTTT
TRBV3-1/TRBV3-2,-,-,TRBJ1-1,CASSQDAGFTEAFF,TGTGCCAGCAGCCAAGATGCGGGGTTTACTGAAGCTTTCTTT
TRBV11-2,once,-,TRBJ1-2,CASSLEGLSGYTF,TGTGCCAGCAGCTTAGAGGGGCTGAGTGGCTACACCTTC
TRBV7-3,few,-,TRBJ1-6,CASSPTGSLNSPLHF,TGTGCCAGCAGCCCTACAGGGAGCCTTAATTCACCCCTCCACTTT
TRBV19,-,-,TRBJ2-5,CASTTRVGGVETQYF,TGTGCCAGTACCACCCGGGTAGGGGGAGTGGAGACCCAGTACTTC
TRBV11-3,-,TRBD1,TRBJ1-1,CASTPNRGTGKLHETEAFF,TGTGCCAGCACCCCCAACCGGGGGACAGGTAAACTCCATGAAACTGAAGCTTTCTTT
TRBV18,-,-,TRBJ1-2,CASSPNNGVIGGYTF,TGTGCCAGCTCACCAAATAACGGGGTCATAGGGGGCTACACCTTC
TRBV2,-,TRBD1,TRBJ2-1,CASRGTGGHNEQFF,TGTGCCAGCCGCGGGACAGGGGGACACAATGAGCAGTTCTTC
TRBV5-4,-,-,TRBJ2-1,CASSLGYEQFF,TGTGCCAGCAGTCTGGGCTATGAGCAGTTCTTC
TRBV28,-,-,TRBJ1-1,CASSLIQEGGAFF,TGTGCCAGCAGTTTAATTCAAGAGGGCGGGGCTTTCTTT
TRBV4-2,-,TRBD2,TRBJ2-7,CASSQELAGGGYEQYF,TGTGCCAGCAGCCAGGAACTAGCGGGAGGGGGCTACGAGCAGTACTTC
TRBV6-5,-,-,TRBJ2-1,CASSNLVGLYNEQFF,TGTGCCAGCAGTAACCTAGTGGGTCTCTACAATGAGCAGTTCTTC
TRBV18,-,-,TRBJ1-2,CASSPGDYGYTF,TGTGCCAGCTCCCCAGGGGACTATGGCTACACCTTC
TRBV4-2,once,-,TRBJ2-2,CASSQGPGVHTGELFF,TGTGCCAGCAGCCAAGGGCCAGGGGTACACACCGGGGAGCTGTTTTTT